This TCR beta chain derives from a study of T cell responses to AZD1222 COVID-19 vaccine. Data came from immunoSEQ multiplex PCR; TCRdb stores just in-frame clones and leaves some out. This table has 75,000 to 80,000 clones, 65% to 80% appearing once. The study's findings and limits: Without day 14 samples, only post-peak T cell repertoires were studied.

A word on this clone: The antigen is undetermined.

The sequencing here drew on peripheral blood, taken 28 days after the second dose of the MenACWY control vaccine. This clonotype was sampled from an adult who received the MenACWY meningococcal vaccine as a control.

CDR3 residues: CASSYSGTGSEKLFF. The CDR3 bases are TGTGCCAGCAGTTATTCCGGGACAGGGTCTGAAAAACTGTTTTTT. The rearrangement links TRBV6-5 to TRBJ1-4; 9 positions match TRBD1. V lost 3 bases, J lost 7 bases, and 6 bases stayed unmatched. In germline, CDR1 is MNHEY, CDR2 SVGAGI. CDR3 size: 15 residues.